Shown below are 20 T cell receptor beta chains from a single sample sequenced in a study of beta chain features in type 1 diabetes (dated by TCRdb to 2017 to 2018). Overall study outcomes, separate from this receptor: In all four CD4+ subsets, TCRB CDR3 length was moderately but significantly shorter in type 1 diabetes patients.

What these receptors recognize is not known. The protocol used for the library was the immunoSEQ multiplex PCR assay. All of the isolated RNA was reverse transcribed with the High Capacity cDNA Reverse Transcription Kit, so expressed TCRB transcripts were sequenced. TCRdb carries this immuneACCESS record with in-frame sequences only. Its versions omit some clonotypes, under half of them owing to an unresolved V gene in the studies checked, with the rest unexplained. The sample includes 310,000 or so clones, with 9.3% observed a single time. The ten largest clones capture more than 0.8% of the sample. Sequenced material: central memory CD4+ T cells from blood. These receptor sequences come from a man aged 25 to 45 with type 1 diabetes.

The genes are TRBV11-2 and TRBJ1-1, with D perhaps TRBD1 (6 bases). The V end lost 5 bases, the J end lost 4 bases, and 11 bases lay between the germline ends. From germline, CDR1 is SGHAT and CDR2 FQNNGV. The CDR3 sequence is 13 residues long. The CDR3 sequence is CASSKDRPTEAFF. The CDR3 DNA follows: TGTGCCAGCAGCAAAGACAGGCCCACTGAAGCTTTCTTT.

The chain couples TRBV6-6 to TRBJ1-3; D is unresolved. V dropped 2 bases and J dropped 4 bases, with 9 bases sitting between them. Germline V gene data show CDR1 as MNHNY and CDR2 as SVGAGI (reference sequence). CDR3 size: 14 residues. This CDR3 is CASSYPTEGNTIYF. DNA of the CDR3: TGTGCCAGCAGTTACCCGACGGAGGGAAACACCATATATTTT.

CDR3 residues: CASSQDRGQGSGNTIYF. The CDR3 coding sequence is TGCGCCAGCAGCCAAGATCGGGGACAGGGCTCTGGAAACACCATATATTTT. This chain links TRBV4-3 with TRBJ1-3, with 9 bases lining up with TRBD1. Trimming at V came to 0 bases and at J to 0 bases, leaving 3 bases not matched to a gene. The CDR3 is 17 amino acids. Germline CDR1 is LGHNA and CDR2 is YSLEER.

The chain couples TRBV5-1 to TRBJ2-1, with TRBD2 identical over 9 bases. This CDR3 is 15 amino acids long. V gave up 6 bases and J gave up 2 bases; unmatched junction bases: 6. Germline V CDR1 and CDR2: SGHRS, YFSETQ. The CDR3 DNA reads as TGCGCCAGCACCTCTAGCGGGGATGCCTACAATGAGCAGTTCTTC. Its translation: CASTSSGDAYNEQFF.

The CDR3 region has the DNA TGCGCCAGCAGCCAAGGGTCAGGGAAGCAAGAGACCCAGTACTTC. Encoded protein: CASSQGSGKQETQYF. The chain uses TRBV4-3 and TRBJ2-5; a possible D gene is TRBD1 (5 bases). V lost 1 base and J 2 bases, leaving 11 bases between the germline ends. CDR3 length: 15 amino acids. Germline loops: CDR1 LGHNA, CDR2 YSLEER.

This clone occurred many times. The CDR3 bases are TGTGCCAGCAGCGAGCGGGCAGGGCACACCGGGGAGCTGTTTTTT. Its translation: CASSERAGHTGELFF. This chain joins TRBV9 and TRBJ2-2; maybe TRBD2 (6 bases). CDR1 is SGDLS, CDR2 YYNGEE, per germline. The length of the CDR3 is 15 residues. The V end was cut by 3 bases, the J end by 3 bases, with 12 bases between.

CDR3 loop: CASSQGWVYEQYF. Here the CDR3 DNA reads TGTGCCAGCAGCCAAGGGTGGGTTTACGAGCAGTACTTC. The chain employs TRBV14 and TRBJ2-7; D gene unclear. The CDR3 sequence is 13 residues long. With 1 base removed from V and 4 bases from J, the gap between germline ends came to 8 bases. Germline V gives CDR1 SGHDN, CDR2 FVKESK.

CDR3 nucleotide sequence: TGTGCCAGCAGTCCCGCGGGTTGGAGCACAGATACGCAGTATTTT. Protein product: CASSPAGWSTDTQYF. This chain joins TRBV27 and TRBJ2-3; D perhaps matches TRBD2 (5 bases). Germline CDR1 and CDR2: MNHEY and SMNVEV (reference sequence). Between the trimmed V and J ends, which lost 5 bases and 0 bases, there was a span of 12 bases. The CDR3 runs to 15 residues.

This chain joins TRBV10-3 and TRBJ2-3; TRBD2 aligns across 14 bases. The CDR3 loop spans 15 amino acids. J lost 3 bases, V lost 6 bases, and 2 bases had no gene match. The germline V gene has CDR1 ENHRY and CDR2 SYGVKD. The CDR3: CAIRGLAGGTDTQYF. The CDR3 bases are TGTGCCATCAGAGGACTAGCGGGGGGAACAGATACGCAGTATTTT.

This sequence joins TRBV18 and TRBJ1-1, with D uncertain. The CDR3 is 14 amino acids. With 2 bases removed from V and 3 bases from J, the gap between germline ends came to 10 bases. Germline loops: CDR1 KGHSH, CDR2 LQKENI. CDR3 region: CASSPLERDTEAFF. CDR3 sequence (DNA): TGTGCCAGCTCACCATTGGAGAGGGACACTGAAGCTTTCTTT.

This chain links TRBV19 with TRBJ2-5; 10 bases are a match to TRBD1. V dropped 5 bases and J dropped 5; count of bases not matched to a gene: 8. Germline V gives CDR1 LNHDA, CDR2 SQIVND (reference sequence). The CDR3 spans 15 residues. The CDR3 sequence: CASSFRQGADETQYF. The CDR3 nucleotides read TGTGCCAGTAGTTTTCGACAGGGGGCGGATGAGACCCAGTACTTC.

This chain joins TRBV5-1 and TRBJ2-5; D possibly matches TRBD1 or TRBD2 (6 bases each). V was pared by 4 bases and J by 1 base, with 14 bases between. The CDR3 loop spans 15 amino acids. The germline CDR1 and CDR2 sequences are SGHRS and YFSETQ. The chain's CDR3 is CASSQQGLTQETQYF. The CDR3 nucleotides are TGCGCCAGCAGCCAACAGGGACTCACCCAAGAGACCCAGTACTTC.

The chain combines TRBV4-3 with TRBJ1-2; 9 bases agree with TRBD1. Germline V gene lookup returns CDR1 LGHNA and CDR2 YSLEER. The CDR3 is 16 residues long. The J segment lost 8 bases and the V segment lost 0 bases, leaving 10 bases of the junction unmatched. The CDR3: CASSQEQGAQLGGYTF. In DNA, the CDR3 is TGCGCCAGCAGCCAAGAACAGGGGGCCCAACTCGGGGGCTACACCTTC.

This chain joins TRBV5-1 and TRBJ2-7; 7 positions agree with TRBD1. Germline CDR1 and CDR2: SGHRS and YFSETQ. The CDR3 spans 14 residues. With 0 bases clipped from V and 5 bases from J, the junction kept 5 bases outside the gene matches. The CDR3 reads CASSLGRGLDEQYF. Written as DNA, the CDR3 is TGCGCCAGCAGCTTGGGAAGGGGGCTGGACGAGCAGTACTTC.

This clone was counted many times. The sample holds other DNA sequences that translate to the same CDR3. This chain joins TRBV6-5 and TRBJ1-1; D call uncertain. V was cut by 2 bases and J by 1 base, with 8 bases left in between. The CDR3 is 14 residues long. Per germline, CDR1 MNHEY and CDR2 SVGAGI. The CDR3 here is CASSYEGWNTEAFF. Written as DNA, the CDR3 is TGTGCCAGCAGTTACGAAGGGTGGAACACTGAAGCTTTCTTT.

A few counts support this clone. V usage is TRBV27 and J usage is TRBJ1-4; TRBD1 aligns across 7 bases. The V gene's germline CDR1 is MNHEY and CDR2 SMNVEV (reference sequence). This CDR3 is built from 15 residues. V lost 2 bases and J lost 5; bases outside the gene matches: 5. CDR3 amino acids: CASSLVGQQNEKLFF. The CDR3 DNA reads as TGTGCCAGCAGTTTAGTGGGACAGCAAAATGAAAAACTGTTTTTT.

On this clone itself: The identical CDR3 is also encoded by other nucleotide sequences in the sample. The J gene is TRBJ1-5, the V gene TRBV7-2; D perhaps matches TRBD1 (5 bases). Germline CDR1 SGHTA, CDR2 FQGNSA. The CDR3 totals 15 residues. The germline V and J ends were trimmed by 0 bases and 1 base, with 7 bases remaining between them. The CDR3 sequence: CASSLAGVSNQPQHF. The CDR3 nucleotides are TGTGCCAGCAGCTTAGCGGGGGTGAGCAATCAGCCCCAGCATTTT.

This chain links TRBV6-5 with TRBJ2-5; D is undetermined. Germline V gives CDR1 MNHEY, CDR2 SVGAGI. This CDR3 contains 11 residues. V lost 5 bases, J lost 11 bases, and 12 bases lay in between. CDR3 DNA sequence: TGTGCCAGCAGTGAATCCAGCCAGCAGTACTTC. This sequence encodes CASSESSQQYF.

The chain has TRBV5-1 and TRBJ1-1; 7 bases line up with TRBD1. Per germline, CDR1 SGHRS and CDR2 YFSETQ. The CDR3 runs to 14 residues. J was trimmed by 1 base and V by 1 base; bases with no gene match: 1. CDR3 nucleotides: TGCGCCAGCAGCTTGACAGGGGAGAACACTGAAGCTTTCTTT. This sequence encodes CASSLTGENTEAFF.

This clone was picked up a small number of times. This chain joins TRBV5-6 and TRBJ2-1, with 9 bases matching TRBD1. Germline V gene lookup returns CDR1 SGHDT and CDR2 YYEEEE. The CDR3 extends over 15 amino acids. The V gene end was trimmed by 2 bases and the J gene end by 7 bases; junction bases not matched to a gene: 7. In DNA, the CDR3 is TGTGCCAGCAGCTTCCGAGGGACAGGGCGAAATGAGCAGTTCTTC. It translates to CASSFRGTGRNEQFF. Drawing the rest from reference TRBV5-6 and TRBJ2-1, the complete variable domain is DAGVTQSPTHLIKTRGQQVTLRCSPKSGHDTVSWYQQALGQGPQFIFQYYEEEERQRGNFPDRFSGHQFPNYSSELNVNALLLGDSALYLCASSFRGTGRNEQFFGPGTRLTVL.